This TCR beta chain was sequenced for a study of beta chain features in type 1 diabetes. As for the study in general: Taken together, all samples contributed approximately 110 million examined sorted cells. General study points: Among type 1 diabetes patients, VDJ junctions had fewer insertions and more deletions. In comparison with healthy donors, patients had naive, central memory and Treg TCRB repertoires that appeared more similar. All four CD4+ subsets from Type 1 diabetes patients carried moderately but significantly shorter TCRB CDR3s.

V was pared by 6 bases and J by 2 bases, with 16 bases between. CDR1 is SGDLS and CDR2 is YYNGEE in the germline V gene. This CDR3 contains 15 residues. cDNA synthesis used the whole RNA isolate, giving expressed TCRB sequences. Method: immunoSEQ multiplex PCR; TCRdb's copy keeps in-frame clones and lacks some. Among about 650,000 clones listed, over 10% were seen once. All of the sorted populations showed purity greater than 98%. This clone has just a few counts. Its antigen is currently unknown. This receptor was identified in a man younger than 40 with type 1 diabetes. Sequenced sample: naive CD4+ T cells from blood. V usage is TRBV9 and J usage is TRBJ2-3, with D possibly TRBD2 on 5 matching bases. CDR3 DNA: TGTGCCAGCAAATCAGGAGCGGAGAACACAGATACGCAGTATTTT. Translating gives CASKSGAENTDTQYF.